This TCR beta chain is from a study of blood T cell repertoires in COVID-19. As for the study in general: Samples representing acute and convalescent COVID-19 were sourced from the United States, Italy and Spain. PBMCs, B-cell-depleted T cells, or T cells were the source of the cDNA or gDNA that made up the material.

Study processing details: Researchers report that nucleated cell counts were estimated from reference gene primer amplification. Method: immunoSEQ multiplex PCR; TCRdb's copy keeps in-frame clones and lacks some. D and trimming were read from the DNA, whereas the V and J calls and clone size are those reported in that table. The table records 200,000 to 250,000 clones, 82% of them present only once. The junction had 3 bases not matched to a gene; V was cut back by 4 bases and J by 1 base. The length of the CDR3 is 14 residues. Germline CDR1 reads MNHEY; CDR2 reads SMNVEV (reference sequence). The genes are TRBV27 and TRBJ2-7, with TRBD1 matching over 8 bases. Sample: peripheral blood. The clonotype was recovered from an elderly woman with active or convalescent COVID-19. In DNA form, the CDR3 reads TGTGCCAGCAGTTACAGGGGGGAGTCCTACGAGCAGTACTTC. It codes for CASSYRGESYEQYF.